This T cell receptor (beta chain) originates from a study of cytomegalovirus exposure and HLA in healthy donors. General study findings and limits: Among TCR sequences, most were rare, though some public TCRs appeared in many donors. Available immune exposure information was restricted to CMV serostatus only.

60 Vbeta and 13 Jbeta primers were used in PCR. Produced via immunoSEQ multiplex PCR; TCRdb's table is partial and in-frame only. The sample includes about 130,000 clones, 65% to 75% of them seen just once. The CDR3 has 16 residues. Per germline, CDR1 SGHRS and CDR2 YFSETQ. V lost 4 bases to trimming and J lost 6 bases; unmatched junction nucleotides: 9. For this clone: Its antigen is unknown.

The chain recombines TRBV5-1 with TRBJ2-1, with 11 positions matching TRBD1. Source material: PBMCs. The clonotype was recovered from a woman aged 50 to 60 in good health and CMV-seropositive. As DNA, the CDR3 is TGCGCCAGCAGCCCGACGGGGACAGGGGGTTCCAATGAGCAGTTCTTC. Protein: CASSPTGTGGSNEQFF.